Listed here are 4 T cell receptor beta chains from one sample, sequenced in a study of CD8+CD57+ T cells in acquired aplastic anemia. CDR3 and TCR beta VDJ profiling relied on a genomic DNA template. One entry per CDR3 protein results from TCRdb running MiXCR on the reads. In the table there are about 180,000 distinct CDR3 sequences, less than 50% of which are singletons. All patients picked for sequencing had shown, by flow cytometry, an expansion of CD8+CD57+ cells. The sequencing input was sorted CD4+, CD8+, or CD8+CD57+ T cells (not recorded which) from PBMCs. The receptor set was obtained from a human donor with aplastic anemia.

This clonotype has ten or more counts. This chain links TRBV20-1 with TRBJ2-1; 7 bases align to TRBD1. CDR1 is DFQATT, CDR2 SNEGSKA, per germline (reference sequence). The CDR3 totals 13 residues. Losses at the gene ends were 5 bases for V and 8 bases for J; bases not matched to a gene: 9. This CDR3 reads CSADRQGIDEQFF. As DNA, the CDR3 is TGCAGTGCTGATCGACAGGGAATCGATGAGCAGTTCTTC.

This clonotype was counted between two and nine times. The chain links TRBV7-9 to TRBJ2-5, with D possibly matching TRBD1 (5 bases). The CDR3 covers 13 residues. V lost 3 bases and J 4 bases, leaving 9 bases between the germline ends. Germline V gives CDR1 SEHNR, CDR2 FQNEAQ (reference sequence). CDR3 in amino acids: CASSLVGVETQYF. CDR3 bases: TGTGCCAGCAGCTTGGTAGGGGTAGAGACCCAGTACTTC.

The chain couples TRBV10-3 to TRBJ2-5, with 7 bases that match TRBD1. V shed 6 bases, J shed 0 bases, and the junction held 7 bases outside the gene matches. This CDR3 comprises 15 residues. Germline V gene lookup returns CDR1 ENHRY and CDR2 SYGVKD. CDR3 in amino acids: CAISLQGTNQETQYF. As DNA, the CDR3 is TGTGCCATCAGCCTACAGGGGACAAACCAAGAGACCCAGTACTTC.

The chain joins TRBV11-2 to TRBJ2-5; D is possibly TRBD1 or TRBD2 (6 bases each). V was pared by 2 bases and J by 3 bases, with 16 bases between. The CDR3 is 16 amino acids. Germline-derived CDR1 and CDR2 are SGHAT and FQNNGV. CDR3 in amino acids: CASSLKLSGAEETQYF. As DNA, the CDR3 is TGTGCCAGCAGCTTAAAGCTCTCGGGGGCCGAAGAGACCCAGTACTTC.